The T cell receptor beta chain under discussion was sequenced for a study of beta chain features in type 1 diabetes. V was cut by 1 base and J by 5 bases, with 20 bases left in between. The CDR3 consists of 17 residues. Germline CDR1 and CDR2: LGHNA and YNFKEQ. Reverse transcription of all isolated RNA meant that expressed TCRB transcripts were sequenced. Data came from immunoSEQ multiplex PCR; TCRdb stores just in-frame clones and leaves some out. The data show 450,000 to 600,000 clones, 25% to 35% seen once. Naive, central memory, regulatory and stem cell-like memory cells within the CD4+ compartment were sorted using CD45RO/CCR7/CD25/CD127/CD95/CD27.

The V and J genes are TRBV4-2 and TRBJ1-2, with D possibly being TRBD1 (5 bases). The source material was naive CD4+ T cells from blood. The receptor was derived from a man between 18 and 35 years old in good health. The CDR3 DNA is TGTGCCAGCAGCCAAGCTTCCAGCGGCAGGGAGGAATATGGCTACACCTTC. It encodes CASSQASSGREEYGYTF.